What follows are 7 T cell receptor beta chains derived from one specimen sequenced in a study of shared clonotypes between healthy human individuals. Repertoires were generated with immunoSEQ multiplex PCR, while TCRdb's copy carries only in-frame clones and drops some. The sample records 2 million to 3 million clones, around nine tenths being singletons. The sequenced sample consisted of naive CD4+ T cells sorted from blood. Sample subset: CD45RA+ positively selected. The receptors derive from a man younger than 35 in good health.

CDR3 sequence (DNA): TGCGCCAGCAGCCAAAGTGGTAACGGGGACTATGGCTACACCTTC. Its protein is CASSQSGNGDYGYTF. V and J are TRBV4-1 and TRBJ1-2; no clear D. The CDR3 extends over 15 amino acids. Trimming took 2 bases from V and 3 from J, leaving 13 bases between them. The germline V gene encodes CDR1 MGHRA and CDR2 YSYEKL.

Concerning this clone: The sample carries other DNA sequences with the same CDR3. The V gene is TRBV9, the J gene TRBJ2-7; 7 bases fit TRBD2. V shed 2 bases and J 0 bases; nucleotides not matched to a gene: 5. The CDR3 covers 15 residues. Germline V lookup: CDR1 SGDLS, CDR2 YYNGEE. CDR3 sequence: CASSVGGSSSYEQYF. The CDR3, as DNA: TGTGCCAGCAGCGTCGGGGGGTCCAGCTCCTACGAGCAGTACTTC.

The chain combines TRBV5-1 with TRBJ2-7; TRBD1 might be the D (5 bases). The CDR3 has 14 residues. CDR1 SGHRS and CDR2 YFSETQ come from the germline V gene. The germline V and J ends were trimmed by 1 base and 3 bases, with 11 bases remaining between them. The CDR3: CASSLSGYSYEQYF. The CDR3 DNA follows: TGCGCCAGCAGCTTGTCAGGGTACAGCTACGAGCAGTACTTC.

The chain employs TRBV29-1 and TRBJ2-5; 8 bases fit TRBD1. Germline CDR1 reads SQVTM; CDR2 reads ANQGSEA. The V segment lost 5 bases and the J segment 2 bases; nucleotides outside the gene matches: 1. The CDR3 totals 12 residues. CDR3 residues: CSVTGGQETQYF. In DNA, the CDR3 is TGCAGCGTTACAGGGGGGCAAGAGACCCAGTACTTC. Full variable domain (outside the CDR3, taken from reference TRBV29-1 and TRBJ2-5): SAVISQKPSRDICQRGTSLTIQCQVDSQVTMMFWYRQQPGQSLTLIATANQGSEATYESGFVIDKFPISRPNLTFSTLTVSNMSPEDSSIYLCSVTGGQETQYFGPGTRLLVL.

The chain links TRBV4-1 to TRBJ1-5, with TRBD1 identical over 9 bases. Germline-derived CDR1 and CDR2 are MGHRA and YSYEKL. This CDR3 comprises 14 residues. Trimming at V came to 0 bases and at J to 7 bases, leaving 1 base not matched to a gene. CDR3 sequence (DNA): TGCGCCAGCAGCCAAGAACAGGGGGCCCAGCCCCAGCATTTT. Amino acid sequence: CASSQEQGAQPQHF.

This rearrangement joins TRBV5-1 to TRBJ2-7, with D unresolved. The CDR3 is made up of 14 amino acids. CDR1 is SGHRS and CDR2 is YFSETQ in the germline V gene. V was trimmed by 4 bases and J by 2 bases, leaving 13 bases between them. The CDR3 DNA follows: TGCGCCAGCAGCCTAAGAGACGGAACCTACGAGCAGTACTTC. It specifies CASSLRDGTYEQYF. Looking up the rest from reference TRBV5-1 and TRBJ2-7 gives the full variable domain: KAGVTQTPRYLIKTRGQQVTLSCSPISGHRSVSWYQQTPGQGLQFLFEYFSETQRNKGNFPGRFSGRQFSNSRSEMNVSTLELGDSALYLCASSLRDGTYEQYFGPGTRLTVT.

CDR3 sequence (DNA): TGTGCCAGCAGCCCCGAGGGGGGACTAGCGGGCTCAGGGCAGTACTTC. This gives the protein CASSPEGGLAGSGQYF. This chain uses TRBV7-8 with TRBJ2-7, with TRBD2 identical over 12 bases. The CDR3 has 16 amino acids. The germline gives CDR1 SGHVS, CDR2 FQNEAQ. The V and J ends lost 5 bases and 9 bases, in that order; junction bases with no gene match: 14.